Following are 7 T cell receptor beta chains from one sample sequenced in a study of CD4+ T cells in melanoma. The assay was immunoSEQ multiplex PCR, and TCRdb's table has in-frame clones only and misses some. The table has 20,000 or so clones, more than 65% seen once. Sequences were obtained from cells from a culture (not recorded whether cultured in vitro). All receptors derive from a human donor with melanoma.

The chain uses TRBV9 and TRBJ2-5; D might be TRBD2 (5 bases). In germline, CDR1 is SGDLS, CDR2 YYNGEE. V lost 6 bases and J 4 bases, leaving 13 bases between the germline ends. CDR3 length equals 13 residues. CDR3 region: CASTRGLSETQYF. CDR3 DNA sequence: TGTGCCAGCACGCGAGGGTTGTCAGAGACCCAGTACTTC.

A note on this clone: This CDR3 is also generated by other DNA sequences in the sample. This chain uses TRBV29-1 with TRBJ2-3; D is ambiguous. V was pared by 6 bases and J by 2 bases, with 3 bases between. The CDR3 is 10 amino acids. The germline gives CDR1 SQVTM, CDR2 ANQGSEA. CDR3 nucleotide sequence: TGCAGCGTAGACACAGATACGCAGTATTTT. This codes for CSVDTDTQYF.

This clone has a single count. The genes are TRBV7-6 and TRBJ2-3, with 7 nucleotides matching TRBD1. Germline CDR1 is SGHVS and CDR2 is FNYEAQ. CDR3 length: 11 residues. The CDR3 nucleotides read TGTGCGACAGGGCCACCAGATACGCAGTATTTT. It codes for CATGPPDTQYF.

The gene calls are TRBV30 and TRBJ1-3; D is possibly TRBD1 (6 bases). Trimming removed 3 bases at V and 1 base at J, with 10 bases between. The CDR3 is made up of 14 amino acids. Germline CDR1 and CDR2: GTSNPN and SVGIG (reference sequence). The chain's CDR3 is CAWSATGSGNTIYF. The CDR3 nucleotides are TGTGCCTGGAGCGCAACAGGGTCTGGAAACACCATATATTTT.

J is TRBJ2-5 and V is TRBV30; 12 bases are shared with TRBD1. The germline CDR1 and CDR2 sequences are GTSNPN and SVGIG (reference sequence). This CDR3 comprises 15 residues. V lost 3 bases, J lost 2 bases, and 4 bases stayed unmatched. Written as DNA, the CDR3 is TGTGCCTGGAGCAGGGACAGGGGGCTACAAGAGACCCAGTACTTC. Protein: CAWSRDRGLQETQYF.

V is TRBV7-2 and J is TRBJ2-3; possibly TRBD1 for D (5 bases). Between the trimmed V and J ends, which lost 1 base and 2 bases, there was a span of 19 bases. Germline V CDR1 and CDR2: SGHTA, FQGNSA. This CDR3 region has 18 residues. The DNA for the CDR3 is TGTGCCAGCAGCTTAGTTTGGGGCTTGTCGCAAGACACAGATACGCAGTATTTT. Its translation: CASSLVWGLSQDTDTQYF.

The chain links TRBV5-4 to TRBJ2-7, with D possibly being TRBD2 (7 bases). From germline, CDR1 is SGHNT and CDR2 YYREEE (reference sequence). With 4 bases removed from V and 0 bases from J, the gap between germline ends came to 14 bases. The CDR3 spans 15 residues. The CDR3 is CASSNRASGSYEQYF. In DNA, the CDR3 is TGTGCCAGCAGCAACAGGGCTAGCGGCTCCTACGAGCAGTACTTC.